Below, 22 T cell receptor beta chains from the same sample are listed, as sequenced in a study of regulatory T cells in long-lasting Graves disease. The time point was: persistent/refractory GD, antithyroid drugs over 5 years with positive TRAb. RNA extracted from PBMCs served as the sequencing template. iRepertoire HTBI primers and Arm-PCR of CDR3 regions built TCR beta libraries. TCRdb re-analysed the multiplex PCR reads in MiXCR, keeping a single row per CDR3 protein. The sample has nearly 350,000 distinct CDR3 sequences; around 20% are singletons. The sample was peripheral blood mononuclear cells (PBMCs), taken when the disease was refractory, from a patient treated with antithyroid drugs. The receptors here all came from a female donor with Graves disease.

Concerning this clonotype: This clone may be a read error of a much larger clone one base away. V usage is TRBV28 and J usage is TRBJ2-7, with D possibly being TRBD1 (6 bases). Germline-derived CDR1 and CDR2 are MDHEN and SYDVKM. CDR3 length equals 16 residues. V was cut by 4 bases and J by 1 base, with 17 bases left in between. The CDR3, as DNA: TGTGCCAGCAGTTACACAGGGTTTTCCCCTTCCTACGAGCAGTACTTC. Translation: CASSYTGFSPSYEQYF.

This clonotype was seen only a few times. This chain uses TRBV7-2 with TRBJ2-5, with 12 bases identical to TRBD2. The CDR3 runs to 17 residues. Germline V gives CDR1 SGHTA, CDR2 FQGNSA. The V segment lost 3 bases and the J segment 5 bases; nucleotides outside the gene matches: 10. The CDR3 loop reads CASSFGLAGGPSETQYF. CDR3 nucleotide sequence: TGTGCCAGCAGCTTCGGGCTAGCGGGAGGGCCCTCGGAGACCCAGTACTTC.

There are many counts of this clonotype. V is TRBV3-1 and J is TRBJ1-4; D unresolved. Deletions cut 2 bases from V and 8 bases from J, with 12 bases between. Germline assignment: CDR1 LGHDT and CDR2 YNNKEL (reference sequence). The length of the CDR3 is 14 residues. The CDR3 loop reads CASSQRGTREKLFF. The DNA of the CDR3 is TGTGCCAGCAGCCAACGAGGCACCCGAGAAAAACTGTTTTTT.

This chain connects TRBV2 to TRBJ1-3, with D unresolved. The CDR3 covers 12 residues. Trimming took 6 bases from V and 2 from J, leaving 5 bases between them. Germline V gene sequence: CDR1 SNHLY, CDR2 FYNNEI. The CDR3 region has the DNA TGTGCCAGCAGGTCGGCTGGAAACACCATATATTTT. Its translation is CASRSAGNTIYF. Supplemented by reference TRBV2 and TRBJ1-3, the full variable domain reads EPEVTQTPSHQVTQMGQEVILRCVPISNHLYFYWYRQILGQKVEFLVSFYNNEISEKSEIFDDQFSVERPDGSNFTLKIRSTKLEDSAMYFCASRSAGNTIYFGEGSWLTVV.

In its sample, this clonotype was seen many times. The chain couples TRBV6-1 to TRBJ2-7, with 13 bases aligning to TRBD2. The V gene end was trimmed by 0 bases and the J gene end by 4 bases; junction bases not matched to a gene: 6. The CDR3 spans 17 residues. Germline assignment: CDR1 MNHNS and CDR2 SASEGT. CDR3 region: CASSEALLAGGWYEQYF. The CDR3 DNA follows: TGTGCCAGCAGTGAAGCGCTACTAGCGGGGGGGTGGTACGAGCAGTACTTC.

This clonotype was counted between two and nine times. The chain is built from TRBV5-1 and TRBJ2-5; no clear D. Germline V gene lookup returns CDR1 SGHRS and CDR2 YFSETQ. Trimming took off 1 base at V and 2 bases at J, with 12 bases between the two ends. This CDR3 region has 15 residues. The CDR3 DNA follows: TGCGCCAGCAGCTTGTTACCCGAGGTACAAGAGACCCAGTACTTC. Encoded protein: CASSLLPEVQETQYF. The full variable domain, completed using reference TRBV5-1 and TRBJ2-5, is KAGVTQTPRYLIKTRGQQVTLSCSPISGHRSVSWYQQTPGQGLQFLFEYFSETQRNKGNFPGRFSGRQFSNSRSEMNVSTLELGDSALYLCASSLLPEVQETQYFGPGTRLLVL.

This clonotype was recorded many times. For the CDR3, the DNA is TGTGCCAGCAGCGCGGGACAGACCATGAACACTGAAGCTTTCTTT. Translation: CASSAGQTMNTEAFF. This chain links TRBV7-8 with TRBJ1-1; 7 bases agree with TRBD1. Germline values: CDR1 SGHVS, CDR2 FQNEAQ. J gave up 0 bases and V 5 bases, and 6 bases lay outside the gene matches. There are 15 residues in the CDR3.

This clonotype appeared many times. V usage is TRBV12-3 or TRBV12-4 and J usage is TRBJ1-1; no definite D call. Trimming shortened V by 3 bases and J by 3 bases, and 11 bases separated the two germline ends. The CDR3 extends over 14 amino acids. CDR3 sequence reads: CASSFSGGHTEAFF. For the CDR3, the DNA is TGTGCCAGCAGTTTTTCCGGAGGACACACTGAAGCTTTCTTT.

The chain recombines TRBV30 with TRBJ1-6; 8 bases map to TRBD1. The CDR3 loop spans 14 amino acids. In germline, CDR1 is GTSNPN, CDR2 SVGIG (reference sequence). With 1 base clipped from V and 9 bases from J, the junction kept 5 bases outside the gene matches. The CDR3 loop is CAWSGQGAASPLHF. The DNA for the CDR3 is TGTGCCTGGAGTGGCCAGGGGGCGGCTTCACCCCTCCACTTT.

In its sample, this clonotype was seen many times. The chain joins TRBV20-1 to TRBJ1-2, with a weak D call TRBD1 (6 bases). This CDR3 is built from 13 residues. Germline assignment: CDR1 DFQATT and CDR2 SNEGSKA (reference sequence). Trimming removed 3 bases at V and 4 bases at J, with 12 bases between. CDR3 protein: CSARGGAGYGYTF. Here the CDR3 DNA reads TGCAGTGCTAGGGGGGGCGCGGGCTATGGCTACACCTTC.

V gene TRBV30 combines with J gene TRBJ1-2; D is unresolved. The V end lost 3 bases, the J end lost 4 bases, and 15 bases lay between the germline ends. CDR3 length: 14 residues. Per the germline V gene, CDR1 is GTSNPN and CDR2 is SVGIG (reference sequence). As DNA, the CDR3 is TGTGCCTGGAGGTGGGCCACCTCCCTCTATGGCTACACCTTC. Its protein is CAWRWATSLYGYTF.

This clonotype was seen ten or more times. The CDR3 region is CASSLREAYEQYF. The CDR3 DNA is TGTGCCAGCAGTTTGAGGGAGGCCTACGAGCAGTACTTC. The V call is TRBV12-3 or TRBV12-4, the J call TRBJ2-7, with D perhaps matching TRBD2 (6 bases). CDR3 length equals 13 residues. Between the trimmed V and J ends, which lost 3 bases and 2 bases, there was a span of 8 bases.

On this clonotype: A single base separates this from a much larger clone, so it may be a read error. The chain uses TRBV29-1 and TRBJ1-1; tentative D call: TRBD1 (6 bases). The CDR3 runs 12 residues. The germline gives CDR1 SQVTM, CDR2 ANQGSEA. V was pared by 3 bases and J by 4 bases, with 9 bases between. Here the CDR3 reads CSVETGSTEAFF. The CDR3 nucleotides read TGCAGCGTTGAGACAGGCAGCACTGAAGCTTTCTTT.

This rearrangement joins TRBV28 to TRBJ2-2; D uncertain. Trimming stripped 7 bases from V and 2 bases from J, with 8 bases between. This CDR3 contains 13 residues. Per germline, CDR1 MDHEN and CDR2 SYDVKM. CDR3 nucleotide sequence: TGTGCCAGCATGAAGCCAAACACCGGGGAGCTGTTTTTT. As protein: CASMKPNTGELFF.

The chain couples TRBV4-1 to TRBJ1-5; D not resolved. CDR3 length equals 14 residues. The germline gives CDR1 MGHRA, CDR2 YSYEKL. The V end lost 6 bases, the J end lost 2 bases, and 11 bases lay between the germline ends. CDR3 bases: TGCGCCAGCAGGGATCCTAGGGGCAATCAGCCCCAGCATTTT. It encodes CASRDPRGNQPQHF.

The rearrangement uses TRBV29-1 and TRBJ2-2; D gene uncertain. There are 13 residues in the CDR3. With 6 bases removed from V and 0 bases from J, the gap between germline ends came to 8 bases. The germline V gene encodes CDR1 SQVTM and CDR2 ANQGSEA. The CDR3 sequence is CSVVAANTGELFF. The CDR3 DNA sequence: TGCAGCGTCGTAGCAGCGAACACCGGGGAGCTGTTTTTT.

This clonotype appeared many times. The chain combines TRBV11-2 with TRBJ2-4; D unclear. V was shortened by 0 bases and J by 5 bases, with 11 bases between the two germline ends. CDR3 length: 15 amino acids. Germline values: CDR1 SGHAT, CDR2 FQNNGV. In DNA form, the CDR3 reads TGTGCCAGCAGCTTAGAAGGATTCGGTCAAAACATTCAGTACTTC. It translates to CASSLEGFGQNIQYF.

This clonotype showed up many times. The chain carries TRBV12-3 or TRBV12-4 and TRBJ1-5; D unresolved. Trimming removed 3 bases from V and 4 bases from J, with 7 bases in between. This CDR3 region has 13 residues. The CDR3 is CASSFQENQPQHF. In DNA form, the CDR3 reads TGTGCCAGCAGTTTCCAGGAGAATCAGCCCCAGCATTTT.

This clonotype was found many times. The chain recombines TRBV2 with TRBJ2-5, with a possible D match to TRBD2 (6 bases). The V gene's germline CDR1 is SNHLY and CDR2 FYNNEI. This CDR3 has 14 residues. V dropped 8 bases and J dropped 5 bases, with 18 bases sitting between them. The CDR3 DNA sequence: TGTGCCAGCTTTGCGACTAGAAGTTTGGAGACCCAGTACTTC. Amino acid sequence: CASFATRSLETQYF.

This clonotype turned up a few times. The chain carries TRBV18 and TRBJ2-7; D is uncertain. The CDR3 is made up of 11 amino acids. The V and J ends lost 4 bases and 6 bases respectively, with 7 bases between them. Germline values: CDR1 KGHSH, CDR2 LQKENI. Here the CDR3 DNA reads TGTGCCAGCTCACTTTTACTCGAGCAGTACTTC. It codes for CASSLLLEQYF.

The V gene is TRBV25-1, the J gene TRBJ1-5; D unclear. V lost 4 bases and J lost 6, with 4 bases in between. Germline lookup yields CDR1 MGHDK and CDR2 SYGVNS. The CDR3 length is 11 residues. The CDR3 sequence: CASSVIQPQHF. DNA for the CDR3: TGTGCCAGCAGTGTCATTCAGCCCCAGCATTTT.

This clonotype was found many times. V gene TRBV12-3 or TRBV12-4 combines with J gene TRBJ2-5, with 10 bases aligning to TRBD1. Unmatched junction bases numbered 6, after V lost 3 bases and J lost 5 bases. The CDR3 has 15 residues. The CDR3 region is CASSFGDRGRETQYF. The DNA of the CDR3 is TGTGCCAGCAGTTTTGGAGACAGGGGGCGGGAGACCCAGTACTTC.